This T cell receptor beta chain emerged from a study of STAT5B mutations in CD4+ large granular lymphocyte leukemia. A single count supports this clone. Its antigen is not identified. The length of the CDR3 is 19 residues. Losses at the gene ends were 8 bases for V and 9 bases for J; bases not matched to a gene: 24. The V gene's germline CDR1 is MNHEY and CDR2 SMNVEV (reference sequence). The method was immunoSEQ multiplex PCR; TCRdb's version includes in-frame clones alone and lacks a portion of them. The top ten clones hold about 0.34% of a sample with roughly 46,000 clones, roughly 80% of them seen once. Findings and caveats of the study: Without putative leukemic clones, patient CD4-sorted repertoires remained more clonal than healthy CD4+ repertoires. No patients shared main leukemic clonotypes, though 20% to 25% appeared at low frequency elsewhere.

The chain carries TRBV27 and TRBJ1-6, with TRBD1 identical over 8 bases. Sequenced material: CD4+ T cells from blood buffy coats. This receptor was taken from a human donor in good health. The DNA of the CDR3 is TGTGCCAGCCCATATTCGGACAGGGCCAACTCCTTCTTTTCTTCACCCCTCCACTTT. Its translation: CASPYSDRANSFFSSPLHF.